These 5 T cell receptor beta chains came from one sample sequenced in a study of cytomegalovirus exposure and HLA in healthy donors. The PCR ran on 60 Vbeta and 13 Jbeta primers. Produced via immunoSEQ multiplex PCR; TCRdb's table is partial and in-frame only. The sample has a few hundred thousand clones, over 75% seen once. Sequencing was carried out using PBMCs. The receptors were gathered from a man between 18 and 29 years old in good health and CMV-seronegative.

CDR3 DNA sequence: TGTGCCAGCAGCTTGGGACTTTCAGAGACCCAGTACTTC. Amino acids: CASSLGLSETQYF. The chain uses TRBV7-3 and TRBJ2-5; D may be TRBD2 (6 bases). The V end lost 3 bases, the J end lost 4 bases, and 9 bases lay between the germline ends. Germline-derived CDR1 and CDR2 are SGHTA and FQGTGA. CDR3 length: 13 residues.

This chain joins TRBV7-9 and TRBJ2-5; 11 bases match TRBD2. J lost 2 bases, V lost 5 bases, and 4 bases had no gene match. CDR1 and CDR2 (germline): SEHNR, FQNEAQ (reference sequence). The CDR3 consists of 15 residues. This chain's CDR3 is CASSKLAGGQETQYF. Here the CDR3 DNA reads TGTGCCAGCAGCAAGCTAGCGGGGGGTCAAGAGACCCAGTACTTC.

The chain employs TRBV15 and TRBJ2-1, with 9 bases that match TRBD2. The V segment lost 3 bases and the J segment 4 bases; nucleotides outside the gene matches: 4. The V gene's germline CDR1 is LNHNV and CDR2 YYDKDF (reference sequence). The CDR3 has 15 amino acids. DNA of the CDR3: TGTGCCACCAGCAGTCCAGCGGGAGGTTACAATGAGCAGTTCTTC. This sequence encodes CATSSPAGGYNEQFF.

The rearrangement links TRBV14 to TRBJ2-5; D is perhaps TRBD1 (5 bases). Per germline, CDR1 SGHDN and CDR2 FVKESK. CDR3 length equals 16 residues. The V end was cut by 0 bases, the J end by 2 bases, with 13 bases between. The CDR3 sequence: CASSQDLKQVQETQYF. CDR3 bases: TGTGCCAGCAGCCAAGATCTGAAACAGGTGCAAGAGACCCAGTACTTC.

The chain uses TRBV11-2 and TRBJ2-3, with TRBD2 matching 7 bases. The CDR3 runs 15 residues. Germline V gene lookup returns CDR1 SGHAT and CDR2 FQNNGV. V shed 2 bases, J shed 0 bases, and the junction held 2 bases outside the gene matches. CDR3 region: CASSLTGGSTDTQYF. The CDR3 DNA sequence: TGTGCCAGCAGCTTAACGGGGGGAAGCACAGATACGCAGTATTTT.